Presented here are 27 T cell receptor beta chains from one specimen sequenced in a study of cytomegalovirus exposure and HLA in healthy donors. PCR employed 60 Vbeta and 13 Jbeta primers. Method: immunoSEQ multiplex PCR; TCRdb's copy keeps in-frame clones and lacks some. The sample includes around 120,000 clones, 80% of them seen just once. Sample: PBMCs. Receptor source: a female donor in good health and CMV-seropositive.

This clone has just one count. The chain employs TRBV2 and TRBJ1-5, with 9 bases that match TRBD1. Germline V gene lookup returns CDR1 SNHLY and CDR2 FYNNEI. Trimming removed 10 bases from V and 5 bases from J; junction bases left unmatched: 6. The CDR3 spans 13 residues. The CDR3 nucleotides are TGTGCCATTGGACAGGGGCGAGATCAGCCCCAGCATTTT. It codes for CAIGQGRDQPQHF. The full variable domain, its missing parts supplied by reference TRBV2 and TRBJ1-5, is EPEVTQTPSHQVTQMGQEVILRCVPISNHLYFYWYRQILGQKVEFLVSFYNNEISEKSEIFDDQFSVERPDGSNFTLKIRSTKLEDSAMYFCAIGQGRDQPQHFGDGTRLSIL.

The rearrangement uses TRBV2 and TRBJ1-6, with TRBD1 identical over 8 bases. Germline loops: CDR1 SNHLY, CDR2 FYNNEI. Unmatched junction bases numbered 7, after V lost 5 bases and J lost 10 bases. The CDR3 is 14 residues long. CDR3 coding DNA: TGTGCCAGCAGTATGACAGGGGTGAGATCACCCCTCCACTTT. This encodes CASSMTGVRSPLHF.

This clone showed up just once. V and J are TRBV5-1 and TRBJ1-1; tentatively, D is TRBD1 (6 bases). V gave up 5 bases and J gave up 0 bases, with 11 bases separating them. CDR1 SGHRS and CDR2 YFSETQ come from the germline V gene. This CDR3 is built from 14 residues. The CDR3 spells CASRGTGLNTEAFF. In DNA form, the CDR3 reads TGCGCCAGCAGAGGAACAGGGCTGAACACTGAAGCTTTCTTT.

The rearrangement links TRBV19 to TRBJ1-5; no firm D call. V was trimmed by 3 bases and J by 5 bases, leaving 8 bases between them. Germline assignment: CDR1 LNHDA and CDR2 SQIVND (reference sequence). CDR3 size: 13 residues. Written as DNA, the CDR3 is TGTGCCAGTAGTATCCGGAGGGATCAGCCCCAGCATTTT. This encodes CASSIRRDQPQHF.

This clone came up a few times. This rearrangement joins TRBV9 to TRBJ1-3; 7 bases line up with TRBD1. Germline CDR1 reads SGDLS; CDR2 reads YYNGEE. Trimming cost V 3 bases and J 3 bases; bases outside gene matches: 6. The CDR3 runs 15 residues. The chain's CDR3 is CASSAKGGFGNTIYF. The CDR3 bases are TGTGCCAGCAGCGCAAAAGGGGGCTTTGGAAACACCATATATTTT.

The chain is built from TRBV2 and TRBJ2-1; D is perhaps TRBD1 (5 bases). Trimming stripped 6 bases from V and 4 bases from J, with 10 bases between. CDR1 and CDR2 from the germline V gene are SNHLY and FYNNEI. The CDR3 sequence is 13 residues long. The CDR3 DNA follows: TGTGCCAGCAGCGGAGACAGTTACAATGAGCAGTTCTTC. This translates into CASSGDSYNEQFF.

This clone was seen a single time. This chain uses TRBV28 with TRBJ1-5, with 8 bases fitting TRBD1. The CDR3 consists of 15 residues. CDR1 and CDR2 (germline): MDHEN, SYDVKM. With 9 bases clipped from V and 2 bases from J, the junction kept 9 bases outside the gene matches. CDR3 protein: CASRSTTGGNQPQHF. CDR3 DNA: TGTGCCAGTCGGTCAACGACAGGGGGCAATCAGCCCCAGCATTTT.

CDR3 sequence: CASSARTGVGETQYF. The CDR3 DNA is TGTGCCAGCAGTGCTAGGACAGGGGTCGGCGAGACCCAGTACTTC. V gene TRBV2 combines with J gene TRBJ2-5, with TRBD1 matching 9 bases. V lost 4 bases to trimming and J lost 5 bases; unmatched junction nucleotides: 8. Germline values: CDR1 SNHLY, CDR2 FYNNEI. This CDR3 has 15 amino acids.

The chain has TRBV6-5 and TRBJ2-3, with a weak D call TRBD2 (5 bases). The CDR3 length is 13 residues. CDR1 and CDR2 from the germline V gene are MNHEY and SVGAGI. Trimming cost V 5 bases and J 14 bases, with 20 bases left between them. The CDR3: CASSQTRTASLYF. For the CDR3, the DNA is TGTGCCAGCAGTCAAACTAGGACTGCCTCCTTGTATTTT.

This chain links TRBV9 with TRBJ2-3; TRBD2 is a possible D gene (6 bases). The CDR3 consists of 13 residues. The germline gives CDR1 SGDLS, CDR2 YYNGEE. Trimming removed 0 bases from V and 11 bases from J, with 13 bases in between. CDR3 region: CASSVDPSGEQYF. CDR3 coding DNA: TGTGCCAGCAGCGTAGATCCGTCGGGGGAGCAGTATTTT.

The V gene is TRBV5-8, the J gene TRBJ1-2; 9 bases align to TRBD1. The CDR3 consists of 13 residues. Germline CDR1 and CDR2: SGHTS and YDEGEE. Losses at the gene ends were 3 bases for V and 8 bases for J; bases not matched to a gene: 5. The CDR3 region is CASSSQGARGYTF. In nucleotides, the CDR3 is TGTGCCAGCAGCTCACAGGGGGCGAGGGGCTACACCTTC.

The rearrangement links TRBV5-4 to TRBJ2-3; no firm D call. The CDR3 covers 14 residues. Trimming shortened V by 0 bases and J by 4 bases, and 9 bases separated the two germline ends. Germline V lookup: CDR1 SGHNT, CDR2 YYREEE (reference sequence). In nucleotides, the CDR3 is TGTGCCAGCAGCTTGGTGCTAGTCCCAGATACGCAGTATTTT. It encodes CASSLVLVPDTQYF.

The chain joins TRBV7-3 to TRBJ2-5; D possibly corresponds to TRBD2 (6 bases). Germline V gene sequence: CDR1 SGHTA, CDR2 FQGTGA. The CDR3 covers 14 residues. V was clipped by 2 bases and J by 5 bases, with 12 bases between them. CDR3 region: CASSLGGSGETQYF. For the CDR3, the DNA is TGTGCCAGCAGCTTAGGGGGGTCCGGGGAGACCCAGTACTTC.

The genes are TRBV6-5 and TRBJ1-5, with 7 bases aligning to TRBD1. The CDR3 spans 14 residues. CDR1 MNHEY and CDR2 SVGAGI come from the germline V gene. J gave up 4 bases and V 5 bases, and 5 bases lay outside the gene matches. The DNA of the CDR3 is TGTGCCAGCAGTGAACGACAGGGTAATCAGCCCCAGCATTTT. It is translated as CASSERQGNQPQHF.

This chain joins TRBV14 and TRBJ2-3; TRBD2 matches at 7 bases. CDR3 size: 15 residues. CDR1 and CDR2 (germline): SGHDN, FVKESK. Trimming at V came to 4 bases and at J to 4 bases, leaving 8 bases not matched to a gene. The CDR3 DNA reads as TGTGCCAGCAGCCCCATAGCGGGCCGGTCAGATACGCAGTATTTT. Amino acid sequence: CASSPIAGRSDTQYF.

The V call is TRBV5-4, the J call TRBJ1-3; 10 nucleotides match TRBD1. Germline V gene data show CDR1 as SGHNT and CDR2 as YYREEE (reference sequence). The J segment lost 4 bases and the V segment lost 4 bases, leaving 11 bases of the junction unmatched. CDR3 length: 17 amino acids. The CDR3 reads CASSTRQGAVDGNTIYF. For the CDR3, the DNA is TGTGCCAGCAGCACGCGACAGGGGGCCGTGGACGGAAACACCATATATTTT. The full variable domain, its missing parts supplied by reference TRBV5-4 and TRBJ1-3, is ETGVTQSPTHLIKTRGQQVTLRCSSQSGHNTVSWYQQALGQGPQFIFQYYREEENGRGNFPPRFSGLQFPNYSSELNVNALELDDSALYLCASSTRQGAVDGNTIYFGEGSWLTVV.

CDR3: CATSRAGTGAVIQYF. The CDR3 nucleotides are TGTGCCACCAGCAGAGCCGGGACAGGGGCGGTCATTCAGTACTTC. The V gene is TRBV15, the J gene TRBJ2-4, with 10 bases that match TRBD1. The CDR3 loop spans 15 amino acids. Germline V lookup: CDR1 LNHNV, CDR2 YYDKDF (reference sequence). With V trimmed by 1 base and J by 9 bases, 6 bases remained unmatched.

This chain uses TRBV11-2 with TRBJ2-2; D remains ambiguous. Trimming removed 7 bases at V and 3 bases at J, with 12 bases between. This CDR3 spans 14 amino acids. Germline CDR1 is SGHAT and CDR2 is FQNNGV. The CDR3 loop is CASTVTRDTGELFF. CDR3 sequence (DNA): TGTGCCAGCACCGTCACCCGCGACACCGGGGAGCTGTTTTTT.

The rearrangement uses TRBV29-1 and TRBJ2-3; D is perhaps TRBD2 (5 bases). V was cut by 5 bases and J by 1 base, with 7 bases left in between. The germline V gene encodes CDR1 SQVTM and CDR2 ANQGSEA. This CDR3 is 12 amino acids long. DNA of the CDR3: TGCAGCGTTTACGGGGGCACAGATACGCAGTATTTT. Protein sequence: CSVYGGTDTQYF.

The chain joins TRBV5-4 to TRBJ2-5; 7 nucleotides agree with TRBD2. The length of the CDR3 is 14 residues. The J segment lost 5 bases and the V segment lost 4 bases, leaving 8 bases of the junction unmatched. Per the germline V gene, CDR1 is SGHNT and CDR2 is YYREEE (reference sequence). CDR3 coding DNA: TGTGCCAGCAGCCCCAAATGGGGGGGGGAGACCCAGTACTTC. Amino acids: CASSPKWGGETQYF.

The CDR3 reads CASSFQSGGRGEQYF. CDR3 coding DNA: TGTGCCAGCAGCTTCCAGAGCGGGGGGAGGGGGGAGCAGTACTTC. The J gene is TRBJ2-7, the V gene TRBV7-2; 9 bases fit TRBD2. J lost 7 bases, V lost 3 bases, and 10 bases had no gene match. The CDR3 is 15 residues long. CDR1 is SGHTA, CDR2 FQGNSA, per germline.

The chain uses TRBV5-6 and TRBJ1-1; tentatively, D is TRBD1 (5 bases). This CDR3 region has 14 residues. The germline CDR1 and CDR2 sequences are SGHDT and YYEEEE. Trimming cost V 6 bases and J 3 bases, with 15 bases left between them. CDR3 bases: TGTGCCAGCACCTCAGGGTTTCGGGACACTGAAGCTTTCTTT. As protein: CASTSGFRDTEAFF.

The chain employs TRBV5-1 and TRBJ2-2, with D tentatively TRBD1 (6 bases). V shed 1 base and J shed 3 bases, with 7 bases lying between them. The CDR3 covers 14 residues. Germline values: CDR1 SGHRS, CDR2 YFSETQ. The CDR3 region has the DNA TGCGCCAGCAGCTTGTACAGGGACACCGGGGAGCTGTTTTTT. It is translated as CASSLYRDTGELFF.

V is TRBV6-1 and J is TRBJ1-3; D call uncertain. Germline V gene sequence: CDR1 MNHNS, CDR2 SASEGT. The CDR3 is 13 residues long. V lost 4 bases, J lost 4 bases, and 8 bases lay in between. The CDR3 loop is CASSGYKGNTIYF. In DNA form, the CDR3 reads TGTGCCAGCAGTGGTTACAAAGGAAACACCATATATTTT.

This clone has only one observation. The J gene is TRBJ1-2, the V gene TRBV25-1; TRBD1 aligns across 9 bases. Germline CDR1 reads MGHDK; CDR2 reads SYGVNS. With V trimmed by 2 bases and J by 3 bases, 4 bases remained unmatched. This CDR3 contains 15 residues. The CDR3 coding sequence is TGTGCCAGCAGTGAACCGGGACAGGGTGACTATGGCTACACCTTC. It codes for CASSEPGQGDYGYTF.

The CDR3 spells CASSLWTGMGYTF. CDR3 nucleotides: TGTGCCAGCAGTTTATGGACAGGGATGGGCTACACCTTC. The rearrangement uses TRBV6-5 and TRBJ1-2; 8 bases map to TRBD1. With V trimmed by 4 bases and J by 8 bases, 6 bases remained unmatched. There are 13 residues in the CDR3. Germline assignment: CDR1 MNHEY and CDR2 SVGAGI.

This chain uses TRBV7-9 with TRBJ2-5, with D unresolved. The length of the CDR3 is 14 residues. Germline V lookup: CDR1 SEHNR, CDR2 FQNEAQ (reference sequence). The V and J ends lost 0 bases and 4 bases respectively, with 9 bases between them. CDR3 sequence: CASSLALVPETQYF. The CDR3 nucleotides read TGTGCCAGCAGCTTAGCTCTAGTACCAGAGACCCAGTACTTC.